This TCR beta chain derives from a study of blood T cell repertoires in COVID-19. Turning to the study itself: COVID-19 samples collected from the United States, Italy and Spain covered acute and convalescent phases. The cDNA or gDNA used as material had been derived from T cells, B-cell-depleted T cells, or PBMCs.

Produced via immunoSEQ multiplex PCR; TCRdb's table is partial and in-frame only. The table records 50,000 or so clones, 85% to 90% of them present only once. Trimming took 6 bases from V and 7 from J, leaving 13 bases between them. The CDR3 extends over 13 amino acids. The chain is built from TRBV12-3 or TRBV12-4 and TRBJ2-4, with D possibly being TRBD2 (7 bases). Sample: peripheral blood. This clonotype originated in a human donor in a cohort sampled during active COVID-19. Here the CDR3 DNA reads TGTGCCAGCAGAGGGGGGGAAGGGAACATTCAGTACTTC. It specifies CASRGGEGNIQYF.